The 8 T cell receptor beta chains in this list originate from one sample, sequenced in a study of blood T cell repertoires in COVID-19 (dated by TCRdb to 2020 to 2021). Library construction relied on the immunoSEQ multiplex PCR assay. TCRdb re-hosts the immuneACCESS table, in-frame sequences only. Its copies lack some clones; in the studies checked, an unresolved V gene accounts for under half of them, and the cause for the rest is not known. This sample holds about 310,000 clones; about nine tenths were observed only once. 1% of the sample is held by the ten biggest clonotypes. The sample taken for sequencing was peripheral blood. The receptors derive from a man over 45 with active or convalescent COVID-19.

The chain has TRBV30 and TRBJ1-6, with D unclear. Germline-derived CDR1 and CDR2 are GTSNPN and SVGIG (reference sequence). The V and J ends lost 4 bases and 5 bases respectively, with 6 bases between them. The CDR3 consists of 12 residues. The CDR3 DNA sequence: TGTGCCTGGAACGCTAATAATTCACCCCTCCACTTT. This codes for CAWNANNSPLHF.

The chain combines TRBV27 with TRBJ2-5; D call uncertain. Germline CDR1 and CDR2: MNHEY and SMNVEV (reference sequence). This CDR3 is 13 amino acids long. Trimming left V 4 bases short and J 5 bases short, with 11 bases between. The CDR3: CASSSRSGETQYF. The CDR3 DNA is TGTGCCAGCAGTTCAAGATCCGGGGAGACCCAGTACTTC.

This sequence joins TRBV6-5 and TRBJ2-7, with TRBD2 matching over 8 bases. The junction had 7 bases not matched to a gene; V was cut back by 6 bases and J by 3 bases. CDR3 length: 14 amino acids. Germline V gene data show CDR1 as MNHEY and CDR2 as SVGAGI. CDR3 bases: TGTGCCAGCAGACGACTCGCGGGAGGCTACGAGCAGTACTTC. It codes for CASRRLAGGYEQYF.

The CDR3 loop reads CASSKAWDRGDTEAFF. The CDR3 DNA reads as TGTGCCAGCAGCAAAGCTTGGGACAGGGGTGATACTGAAGCTTTCTTT. The chain joins TRBV21-1 to TRBJ1-1; no check of the table's D call, TRBD1, against the DNA was made. TRBV21-1 is termed a pseudogene. The CDR3 is 16 residues long.

A note on this clone: Other DNA sequences in the same sample also yield this CDR3. The V and J genes are TRBV6-2 or TRBV6-3 and TRBJ1-2; 7 bases fit TRBD1. The V segment lost 6 bases and the J segment 3 bases; nucleotides outside the gene matches: 4. The CDR3 has 13 residues. Germline assignment: CDR1 MNHEY and CDR2 SVGEGT. The CDR3: CASSSTGDYGYTF. The CDR3 nucleotides read TGTGCCAGCAGCTCCACAGGGGACTATGGCTACACCTTC.

The CDR3 coding sequence is TGCAGCGTACAGGGACGGGAGACCCAGTACTTC. Residues: CSVQGRETQYF. The V and J genes are TRBV29-1 and TRBJ2-5; TRBD1 is a possible D gene (6 bases). Germline-derived CDR1 and CDR2 are SQVTM and ANQGSEA. This CDR3 comprises 11 residues. Trimming left V 6 bases short and J 5 bases short, with 10 bases between. The full variable domain, rest sourced from reference TRBV29-1 and TRBJ2-5, is SAVISQKPSRDICQRGTSLTIQCQVDSQVTMMFWYRQQPGQSLTLIATANQGSEATYESGFVIDKFPISRPNLTFSTLTVSNMSPEDSSIYLCSVQGRETQYFGPGTRLLVL.

Here the CDR3 reads CASSESRRYEQYF. In DNA, the CDR3 is TGCGCCAGCAGTGAGTCGAGGCGCTACGAGCAGTACTTC. This chain links TRBV10-1 with TRBJ2-7; D gene ambiguous. CDR3 length: 13 amino acids. The V end lost 0 bases, the J end lost 3 bases, and 6 bases lay between the germline ends. Germline V gives CDR1 WNHNN, CDR2 SYGVQD (reference sequence).

This sequence joins TRBV6-2 or TRBV6-3 and TRBJ2-5, with 9 bases fitting TRBD2. The CDR3 spans 17 residues. Germline values: CDR1 MNHEY, CDR2 SVGEGT. V lost 7 bases and J lost 3; bases outside the gene matches: 15. DNA for the CDR3: TGTGCCAGCATCCCCGGCGGGGGTAGCGGGGGTGAAGAGACCCAGTACTTC. This gives the protein CASIPGGGSGGEETQYF.